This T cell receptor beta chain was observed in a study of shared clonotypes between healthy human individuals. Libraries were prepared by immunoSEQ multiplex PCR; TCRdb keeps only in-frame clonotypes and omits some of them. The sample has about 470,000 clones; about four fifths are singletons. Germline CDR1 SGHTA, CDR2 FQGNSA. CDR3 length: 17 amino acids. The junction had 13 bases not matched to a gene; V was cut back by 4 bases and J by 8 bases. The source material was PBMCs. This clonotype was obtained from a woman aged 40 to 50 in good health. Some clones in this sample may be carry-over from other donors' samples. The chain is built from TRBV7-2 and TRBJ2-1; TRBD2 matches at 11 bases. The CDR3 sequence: CASSSLLSGRANHEQFF. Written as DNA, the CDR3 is TGTGCCAGCAGCTCCCTCCTTAGCGGGAGGGCCAACCATGAGCAGTTCTTC.